The rows below give T cell receptor beta chains drawn from one sample of a study of shared clonotypes between healthy human individuals. Method: immunoSEQ multiplex PCR; TCRdb's copy keeps in-frame clones and lacks some. The table records around 2.1 million clones, approximately 96% of them present only once. Sequencing used naive CD4+ T cells sorted from blood. The source of these receptors is a man aged 18 to 29 in good health. Both conserved end residues are part of each CDR3. Each record gives: D gene, J gene, V gene, clone size, CDR3 DNA, CDR3 protein. D genes are given only for firm matches. Rows give clone size only sometimes, using once, few, many, or a class for an expanded clone.

.	TRBJ1-3	TRBV2	.	TGTGCCATCCAGGGTTTCCCCGGAAACACCATATATTTT	CAIQGFPGNTIYF
.	TRBJ1-6	TRBV6-5	once	TGTGCCAGCATCCCAGACAGTGGCCATTCACCCCTCCACTTT	CASIPDSGHSPLHF
.	TRBJ1-5	TRBV6-1	once	TGTGCCAGCACTCAAGAAGGGGACAAAAATCAGCCCCAGCATTTT	CASTQEGDKNQPQHF
.	TRBJ1-2	TRBV28	.	TGTGCCAGCACCCCGATCAGGGGAAACAATGGCTACACCTTC	CASTPIRGNNGYTF
.	TRBJ2-1	TRBV5-4	.	TGTGCCAGCAGCCGATTCGGGGGAGTAGCGTCCTACAATGAGCAGTTCTTC	CASSRFGGVASYNEQFF
.	TRBJ1-5	TRBV10-1	.	TGCGCCGGTGACGGACTTTGTCAGCCCCAGCATTTT	CAGDGLCQPQHF
.	TRBJ1-2	TRBV28	.	TGTGCCAGCAGGCCAATTACAGGAGGGCCTAACTATGGCTACACCTTC	CASRPITGGPNYGYTF
.	TRBJ2-5	TRBV6-1	once	TGTGCCAGCATCAGACTTCTGGCAGGGATGGAGACCCAGTACTTC	CASIRLLAGMETQYF
TRBD2	TRBJ2-2	TRBV4-2	.	TGTGCCAGCAGCAAGGGGACTAGCGGGGGCAGAAACACCGGGGAGCTGTTTTTT	CASSKGTSGGRNTGELFF
TRBD1	TRBJ2-6	TRBV5-4	.	TGTGCCAGCAGCGGGACAGGGCCCAGCTCTGGGGCCAACGTCCTGACTTTC	CASSGTGPSSGANVLTF
TRBD2	TRBJ2-4	TRBV30	.	TGTGCCTGGAGTCCCCATGGACTAGCGGGGGTCGGTCAGTACTTC	CAWSPHGLAGVGQYF
.	TRBJ2-6	TRBV18	once	TGTGCCACCTCCCAGAGCCAAAGCTCTGGGGCCAACGTCCTGACTTTC	CATSQSQSSGANVLTF
TRBD2	TRBJ2-1	TRBV12-5	.	TGTGCTAGTGGTTTGGTACTTAGCGGGAATGGGCATGAGCAGTTCTTC	CASGLVLSGNGHEQFF
.	TRBJ1-1	TRBV7-2	.	TGTGCCAGCAGCTTAGCAACATTGGGAGCGGCTTTCTTT	CASSLATLGAAFF
.	TRBJ1-5	TRBV5-8	.	TGTGCCAGCAGCTTGGCGCTCCAATTGGGTGGCAATCAGCCCCAGCATTTT	CASSLALQLGGNQPQHF
TRBD2	TRBJ2-5	TRBV18	.	TGTGCCAGCTCACCAGCCGAGCGGGAGCAAGAGACCCAGTACTTC	CASSPAEREQETQYF
.	TRBJ2-1	TRBV7-9	.	TGTGCCAGCAGCTTAGTGACTTACAATGAGCAGTTCTTC	CASSLVTYNEQFF
TRBD2	TRBJ2-3	TRBV5-4	.	TGTGCCAGCAGCTTGGGGACTAGCGGGAGGGCGGCAGATACGCAGTATTTT	CASSLGTSGRAADTQYF
.	TRBJ1-2	TRBV4-1	.	TGCGCCAGCAGCCAAGATAGTGGAGGAATTAACTATGGCTACACCTTC	CASSQDSGGINYGYTF
.	TRBJ2-2	TRBV10-3	.	TGTGCCATCAGTGCGGGAGATAAGCGTCCCGGGGAGCTGTTTTTT	CAISAGDKRPGELFF
TRBD2	TRBJ2-1	TRBV9	.	TGTGCCAGCAGCGTAGGCGGGCTAGCGGGAGTAGGGCCCCTATACAATGAGCAGTTCTTC	CASSVGGLAGVGPLYNEQFF
.	TRBJ1-4	TRBV29-1	.	TGCAGCGGACGATCGGGGGCAGAAAAACTGTTTTTT	CSGRSGAEKLFF
TRBD2	TRBJ2-5	TRBV30	.	TGTGCCTGGAGTTTTAGCGGGGGGGAGACCCAGTACTTC	CAWSFSGGETQYF
.	TRBJ1-5	TRBV19	.	TGTGCCAGTAGTGCCACACATCAGCCCCAGCATTTT	CASSATHQPQHF
TRBD1	TRBJ2-7	TRBV6-1	.	TGTGCCAGCACCGCTTACAGGGGACCGTCCTACGAGCAGTACTTC	CASTAYRGPSYEQYF
.	TRBJ1-1	TRBV5-1	.	TGCGCCAGCACCCCGCCGGGAATGAACACTGAAGCTTTCTTT	CASTPPGMNTEAFF
TRBD1	TRBJ1-1	TRBV4-1	.	TGCGCCAGCAGCCAAGAAGCGGCAGGGGGAACTGAAGCTTTCTTT	CASSQEAAGGTEAFF
.	TRBJ1-2	TRBV29-1	.	TGCAGCGTTGATATGTTGTGGGGGGCCAGTGCCTATGGCTACACCTTC	CSVDMLWGASAYGYTF
.	TRBJ2-5	TRBV7-3	.	TGTGCCAGCAGTCGCGGAAGTGGAGAGACCCAGTACTTC	CASSRGSGETQYF
.	TRBJ2-1	TRBV6-5	.	TGTGCCAGCAGTTCCTCTCAACGACGAGGCAATGAGCAGTTCTTC	CASSSSQRRGNEQFF
TRBD1	TRBJ2-7	TRBV5-1	.	TGCGCCAGCAGCTTGGGACAGGGGCCCAACGAGCAGTACTTC	CASSLGQGPNEQYF
TRBD2	TRBJ2-3	TRBV13	.	TGTGCCAGCAGCTTACTAGCGGGAGCGTCAGATACGCAGTATTTT	CASSLLAGASDTQYF
TRBD1	TRBJ2-7	TRBV7-2	.	TGTGCCAGCAGCTCCCGACAGGGCGGCAACGAGCAGTACTTC	CASSSRQGGNEQYF
TRBD2	TRBJ2-1	TRBV30	.	TGTGCCTGGAGTAGCGGGGGGGCCATCAATGAGCAGTTCTTC	CAWSSGGAINEQFF
.	TRBJ2-7	TRBV7-9	.	TGTGCCAGCAGCTTAGCAGCCACCTACGAGCAGTACTTC	CASSLAATYEQYF
.	TRBJ2-7	TRBV4-1	.	TGCGCCAGCACCCTCCAATGGGGCTCGAGCTCCTACGAGCAGTACTTC	CASTLQWGSSSYEQYF
.	TRBJ1-4	TRBV9	.	TGTGCCAGCAGCGCGGGAGACCGAACAACTAATGAAAAACTGTTTTTT	CASSAGDRTTNEKLFF
.	TRBJ2-5	TRBV9	.	TGTGCCAGCAGCGTTGGGGCCGGCCGGCCGATCCAAGAGACCCAGTACTTC	CASSVGAGRPIQETQYF
.	TRBJ2-3	TRBV30	.	TGTGCCTGGAGTGAGGGGGGGAGTGGGTCAGATACGCAGTATTTT	CAWSEGGSGSDTQYF
.	TRBJ1-3	TRBV27	.	TGTGCCAGCAGTTTAAGGGGGAGCTCTGGAAACACCATATATTTT	CASSLRGSSGNTIYF